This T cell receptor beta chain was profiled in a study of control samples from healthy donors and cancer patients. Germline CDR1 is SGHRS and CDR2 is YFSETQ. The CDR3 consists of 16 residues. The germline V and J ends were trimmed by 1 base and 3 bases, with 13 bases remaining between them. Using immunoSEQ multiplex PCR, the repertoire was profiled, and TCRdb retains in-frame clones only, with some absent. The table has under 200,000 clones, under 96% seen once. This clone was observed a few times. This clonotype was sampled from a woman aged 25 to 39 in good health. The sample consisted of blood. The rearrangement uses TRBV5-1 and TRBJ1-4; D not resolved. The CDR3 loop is CASSLSGRAANEKLFF. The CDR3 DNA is TGCGCCAGCAGCTTGTCCGGTCGGGCTGCTAATGAAAAACTGTTTTTT.